This T cell receptor (beta chain) comes out of a study of shared clonotypes between healthy human individuals. Study outcomes and limitations: Sharing across four donors was highest in naive CD4 (about 5%) and lowest in memory CD8 (0.4%). On the whole, naive subsets had larger estimated richness than memory subsets had.

Terminally differentiated effector memory CD45RA+ cells were excluded by CCR7 positive selection of CD45RO-negative cells. To note about this clone: The antigen is not known.

Germline loops: CDR1 SGHRS, CDR2 YFSETQ. The CDR3 extends over 17 amino acids. Trimming shortened V by 4 bases and J by 0 bases, and 20 bases separated the two germline ends. Assay: immunoSEQ multiplex PCR; the TCRdb copy retains only in-frame clones and omits some. The repertoire holds 1.5 million to 2.5 million clones, with about 94% as singletons. The sequence came from a young man in good health. Input material: naive CD8+ T cells sorted from blood. The chain has TRBV5-1 and TRBJ2-7; either TRBD1 or TRBD2 may fit D (5 bases each). The CDR3 nucleotides read TGCGCCAGCAGCCCGGGACCAGGGTGGGAGAACTCCTACGAGCAGTACTTC. Amino acid sequence: CASSPGPGWENSYEQYF.